This T cell receptor (beta chain) was sequenced for a study of blood T cell repertoires in COVID-19. Study-wide context: Both acute and convalescent COVID-19 samples were obtained from the United States, Italy and Spain. PBMCs, B-cell-depleted T cells, or T cells provided the cDNA or gDNA that made up the material.

In the authors' methods: Amplification of reference gene primers was used by the study to estimate nucleated cell counts. TCRdb keeps only in-frame clones here, not all; method: immunoSEQ multiplex PCR. V and J calls and clone size come straight from that table; D and trimming were deduced from the DNA. The sample carries 190,000 or so clones, around nine tenths recorded once. This TCR came from a woman aged 18-29 years who had recovered from COVID-19. What was sequenced was peripheral blood.

The CDR3 bases are TGTGCCAGCAGTGAAAGGGGACAGTCGGGGACCCAGTACTTC. Amino acids: CASSERGQSGTQYF. This chain uses TRBV6-1 with TRBJ2-5; 7 nucleotides match TRBD1. J gave up 7 bases and V 2 bases, and 7 bases lay outside the gene matches. Germline V CDR1 and CDR2: MNHNS, SASEGT. The CDR3 totals 14 residues.